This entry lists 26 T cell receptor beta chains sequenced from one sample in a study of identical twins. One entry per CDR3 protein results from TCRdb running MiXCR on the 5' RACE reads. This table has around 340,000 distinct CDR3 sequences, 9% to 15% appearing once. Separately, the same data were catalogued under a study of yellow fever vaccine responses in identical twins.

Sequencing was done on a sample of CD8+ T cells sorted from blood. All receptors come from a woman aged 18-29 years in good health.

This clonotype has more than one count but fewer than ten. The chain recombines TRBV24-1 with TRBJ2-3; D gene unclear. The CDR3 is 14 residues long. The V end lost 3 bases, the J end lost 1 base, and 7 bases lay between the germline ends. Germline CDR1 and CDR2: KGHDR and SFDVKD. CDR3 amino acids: CATSDMDRTDTQYF. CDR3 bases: TGTGCCACCAGTGATATGGACCGCACAGATACGCAGTATTTT.

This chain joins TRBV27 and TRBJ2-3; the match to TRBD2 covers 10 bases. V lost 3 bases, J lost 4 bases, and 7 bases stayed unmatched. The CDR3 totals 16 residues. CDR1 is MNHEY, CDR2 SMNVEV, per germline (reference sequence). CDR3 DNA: TGTGCCAGCAGTTTTTTGCTAGCGGGAGCCGCAGATACGCAGTATTTT. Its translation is CASSFLLAGAADTQYF.

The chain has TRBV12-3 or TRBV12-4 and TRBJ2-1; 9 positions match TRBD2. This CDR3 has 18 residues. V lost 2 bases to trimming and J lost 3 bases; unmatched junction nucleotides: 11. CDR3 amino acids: CASSLTPGAGGNYNEQFF. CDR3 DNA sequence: TGTGCCAGCAGTTTAACCCCCGGAGCGGGAGGTAACTACAATGAGCAGTTCTTC.

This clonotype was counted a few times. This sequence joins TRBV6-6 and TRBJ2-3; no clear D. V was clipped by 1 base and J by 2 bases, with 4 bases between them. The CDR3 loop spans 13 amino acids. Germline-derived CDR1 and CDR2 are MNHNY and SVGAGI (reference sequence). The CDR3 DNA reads TGTGCCAGCAGTTACTACCTCACAGATACGCAGTATTTT. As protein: CASSYYLTDTQYF.

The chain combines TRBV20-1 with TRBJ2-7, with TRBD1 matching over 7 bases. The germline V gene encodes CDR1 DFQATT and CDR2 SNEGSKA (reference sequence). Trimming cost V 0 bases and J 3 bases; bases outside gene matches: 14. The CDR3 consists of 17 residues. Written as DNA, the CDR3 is TGCAGTGCTAGAGAAAATTCACAGGGGTGGGGTAACTACGAGCAGTACTTC. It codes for CSARENSQGWGNYEQYF.

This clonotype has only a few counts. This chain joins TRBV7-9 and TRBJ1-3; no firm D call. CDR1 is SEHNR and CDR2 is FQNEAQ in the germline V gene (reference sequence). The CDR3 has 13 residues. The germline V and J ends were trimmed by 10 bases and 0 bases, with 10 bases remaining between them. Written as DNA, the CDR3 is TGTGCCACTGATAGAAACTCTGGAAACACCATATATTTT. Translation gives CATDRNSGNTIYF.

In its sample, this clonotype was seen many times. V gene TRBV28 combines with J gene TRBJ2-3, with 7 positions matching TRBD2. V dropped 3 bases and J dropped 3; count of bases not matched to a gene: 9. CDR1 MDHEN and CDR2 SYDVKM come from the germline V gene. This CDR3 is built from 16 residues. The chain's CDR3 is CASSFILARLTDTQYF. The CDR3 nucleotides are TGTGCCAGCAGTTTTATACTAGCGAGATTGACAGATACGCAGTATTTT.

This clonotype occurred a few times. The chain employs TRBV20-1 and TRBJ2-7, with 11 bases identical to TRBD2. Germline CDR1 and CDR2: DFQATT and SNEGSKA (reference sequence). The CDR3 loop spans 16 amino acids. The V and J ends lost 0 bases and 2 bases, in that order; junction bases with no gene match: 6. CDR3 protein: CSARDYLAGGPYEQYF. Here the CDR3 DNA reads TGCAGTGCTAGAGACTACCTAGCGGGAGGACCCTACGAGCAGTACTTC.

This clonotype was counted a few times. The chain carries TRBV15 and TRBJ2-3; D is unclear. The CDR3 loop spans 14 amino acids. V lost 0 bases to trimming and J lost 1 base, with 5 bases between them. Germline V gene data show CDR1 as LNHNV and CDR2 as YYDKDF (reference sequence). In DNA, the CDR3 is TGTGCCACCAGCAGAGAGGATGGCACAGATACGCAGTATTTT. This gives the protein CATSREDGTDTQYF.

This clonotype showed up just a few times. This chain's CDR3 is CASSSRDRVGKNEKLFF. The CDR3 nucleotides read TGCGCCAGCAGCTCCCGGGACAGGGTGGGCAAAAATGAAAAACTGTTTTTT. V is TRBV5-1 and J is TRBJ1-4; 9 nucleotides match TRBD1. The CDR3 spans 17 residues. Germline V lookup: CDR1 SGHRS, CDR2 YFSETQ. With 3 bases clipped from V and 5 bases from J, the junction kept 11 bases outside the gene matches.

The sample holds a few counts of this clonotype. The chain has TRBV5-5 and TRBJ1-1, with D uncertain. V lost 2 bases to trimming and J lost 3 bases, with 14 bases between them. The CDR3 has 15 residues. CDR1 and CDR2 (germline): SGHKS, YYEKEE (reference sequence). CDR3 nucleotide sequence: TGTGCCAGCAGCTTTAATTGGGTATTGGACACTGAAGCTTTCTTT. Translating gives CASSFNWVLDTEAFF.

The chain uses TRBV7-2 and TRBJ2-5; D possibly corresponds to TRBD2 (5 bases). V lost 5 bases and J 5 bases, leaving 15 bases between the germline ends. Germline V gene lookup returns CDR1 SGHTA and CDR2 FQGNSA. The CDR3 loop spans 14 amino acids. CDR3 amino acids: CASSEGPSLETQYF. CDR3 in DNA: TGTGCCAGCAGCGAGGGCCCTAGTCTGGAGACCCAGTACTTC.

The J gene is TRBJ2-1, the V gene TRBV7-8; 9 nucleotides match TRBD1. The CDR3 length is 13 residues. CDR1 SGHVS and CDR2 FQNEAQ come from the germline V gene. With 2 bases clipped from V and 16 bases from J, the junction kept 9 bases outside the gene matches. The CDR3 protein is CASSLNSGDRDFF. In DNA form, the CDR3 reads TGTGCCAGCAGCTTAAATAGTGGGGACAGGGATTTCTTC.

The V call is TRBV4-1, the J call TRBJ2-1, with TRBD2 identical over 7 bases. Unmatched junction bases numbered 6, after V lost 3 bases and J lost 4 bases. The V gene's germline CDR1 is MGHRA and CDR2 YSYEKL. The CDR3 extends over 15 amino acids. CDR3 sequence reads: CASSQMAGVYNEQFF. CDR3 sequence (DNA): TGCGCCAGCAGCCAGATGGCGGGAGTTTACAATGAGCAGTTCTTC.

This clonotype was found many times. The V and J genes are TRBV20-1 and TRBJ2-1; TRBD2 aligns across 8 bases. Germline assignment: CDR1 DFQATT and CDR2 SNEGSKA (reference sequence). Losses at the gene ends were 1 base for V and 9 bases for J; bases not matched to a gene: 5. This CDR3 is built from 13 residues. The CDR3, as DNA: TGCAGTGCTAGAGGCCAGCGGGAGTTTGAGCAGTTCTTC. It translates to CSARGQREFEQFF.

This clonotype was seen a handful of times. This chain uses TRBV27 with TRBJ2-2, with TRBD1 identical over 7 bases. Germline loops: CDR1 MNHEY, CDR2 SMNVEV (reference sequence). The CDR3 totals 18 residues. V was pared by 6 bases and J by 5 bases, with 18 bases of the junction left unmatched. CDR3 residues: CASSSPKENRGGTGELFF. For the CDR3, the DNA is TGTGCCAGCAGCTCCCCTAAGGAGAACAGGGGCGGTACCGGGGAGCTGTTTTTT.

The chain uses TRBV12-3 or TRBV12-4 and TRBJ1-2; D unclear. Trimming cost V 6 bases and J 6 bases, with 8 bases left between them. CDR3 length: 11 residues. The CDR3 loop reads CASRFPDGYTF. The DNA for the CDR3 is TGTGCCAGCAGATTTCCGGATGGCTACACCTTC.

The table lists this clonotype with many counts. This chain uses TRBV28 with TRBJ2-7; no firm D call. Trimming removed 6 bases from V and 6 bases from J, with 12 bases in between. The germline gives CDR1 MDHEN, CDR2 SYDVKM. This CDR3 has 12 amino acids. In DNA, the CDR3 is TGTGCCAGCAGCCCGGTAGAGCTCGAGCAGTACTTC. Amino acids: CASSPVELEQYF.

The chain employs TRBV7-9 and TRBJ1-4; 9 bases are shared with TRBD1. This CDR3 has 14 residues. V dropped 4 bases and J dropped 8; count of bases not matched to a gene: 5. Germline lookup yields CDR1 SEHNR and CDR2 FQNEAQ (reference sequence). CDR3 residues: CASSYGTGKEKLFF. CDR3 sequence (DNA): TGTGCCAGCAGCTACGGGACAGGGAAGGAAAAACTGTTTTTT.

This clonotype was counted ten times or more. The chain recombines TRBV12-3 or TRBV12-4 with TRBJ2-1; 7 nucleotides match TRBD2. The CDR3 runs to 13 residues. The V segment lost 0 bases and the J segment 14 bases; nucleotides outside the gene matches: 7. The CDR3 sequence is CASSLASGPPKFF. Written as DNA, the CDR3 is TGTGCCAGCAGTTTAGCTAGCGGGCCTCCTAAGTTCTTC.

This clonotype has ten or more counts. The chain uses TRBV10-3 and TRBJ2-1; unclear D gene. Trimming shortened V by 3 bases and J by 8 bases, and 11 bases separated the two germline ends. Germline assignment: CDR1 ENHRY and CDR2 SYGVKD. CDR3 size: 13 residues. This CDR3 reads CAISEGPLDEQFF. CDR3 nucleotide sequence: TGTGCCATCAGTGAAGGTCCCCTGGATGAGCAGTTCTTC.

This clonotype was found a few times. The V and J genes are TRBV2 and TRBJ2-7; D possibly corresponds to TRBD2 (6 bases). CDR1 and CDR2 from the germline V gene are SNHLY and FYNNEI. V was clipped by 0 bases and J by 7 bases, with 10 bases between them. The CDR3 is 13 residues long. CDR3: CASSEALGGEQYV. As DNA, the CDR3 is TGTGCCAGCAGTGAAGCGCTTGGGGGGGAGCAGTACGTC.

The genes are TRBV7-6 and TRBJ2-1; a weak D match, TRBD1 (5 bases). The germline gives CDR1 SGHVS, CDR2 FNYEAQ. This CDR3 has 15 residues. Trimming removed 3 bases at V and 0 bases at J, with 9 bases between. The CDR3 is CASSFQGSSYNEQFF. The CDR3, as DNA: TGTGCCAGCAGCTTCCAGGGTAGCTCCTACAATGAGCAGTTCTTC. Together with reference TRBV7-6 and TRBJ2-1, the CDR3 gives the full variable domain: GAGVSQSPRYKVTKRGQDVALRCDPISGHVSLYWYRQALGQGPEFLTYFNYEAQQDKSGLPNDRFSAERPEGSISTLTIQRTEQRDSAMYRCASSFQGSSYNEQFFGPGTRLTVL.

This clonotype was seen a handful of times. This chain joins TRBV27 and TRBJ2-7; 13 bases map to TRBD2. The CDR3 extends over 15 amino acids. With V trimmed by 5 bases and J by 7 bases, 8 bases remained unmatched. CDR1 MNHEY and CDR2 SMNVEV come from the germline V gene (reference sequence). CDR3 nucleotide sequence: TGTGCCAGCAGTCCCGGGACTAGCGGGGCGCGTGAGCAGTACGTC. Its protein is CASSPGTSGAREQYV.

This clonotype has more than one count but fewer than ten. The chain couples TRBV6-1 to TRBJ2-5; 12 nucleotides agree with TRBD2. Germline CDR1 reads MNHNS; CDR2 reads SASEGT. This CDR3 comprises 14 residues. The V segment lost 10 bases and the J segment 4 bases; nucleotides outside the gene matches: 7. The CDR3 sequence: CATARTSGVETQYF. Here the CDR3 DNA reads TGTGCCACCGCGAGGACTAGCGGGGTAGAGACCCAGTACTTC.

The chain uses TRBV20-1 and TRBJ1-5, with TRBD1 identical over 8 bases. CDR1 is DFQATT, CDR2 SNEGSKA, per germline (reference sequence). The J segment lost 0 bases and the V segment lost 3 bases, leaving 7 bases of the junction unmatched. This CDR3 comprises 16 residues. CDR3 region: CSASWPGGLSNQPQHF. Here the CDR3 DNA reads TGCAGTGCTAGTTGGCCAGGGGGCCTTAGCAATCAGCCCCAGCATTTT.